The present T cell receptor (beta chain) was sequenced within a study of CD4 and CD8 cells across lung adenocarcinoma regions. Donors had localized lung adenocarcinoma, a non-small cell lung cancer. In TCRdb, the PCR reads were re-called with MiXCR into one record per CDR3 protein. In the table there are about 23,000 distinct CDR3 sequences, about 51% of which are singletons. This receptor was obtained from a male donor with lung adenocarcinoma. The CD4 and CD8 labels of this study may be unreliable. The sequencing sample was made of CD4+ T cells from the center of a lung tumor.

CDR3 coding DNA: TGTGCCAGCAGTTACCCGGGACAGAAGAAGTTCCAAAACACCCAGTACTTC. Amino acids: CASSYPGQKKFQNTQYF. The chain combines TRBV6-5 with TRBJ2-4; 7 positions agree with TRBD1. The germline V gene has CDR1 MNHEY and CDR2 SVGAGI. This CDR3 comprises 17 residues. The ends lost 2 bases at V and 13 bases at J; junction bases unmatched: 20.